These 8 T cell receptor beta chains were all obtained from the same sample, sequenced in a study. Each CDR3 protein is one row after TCRdb ran MiXCR on the 5' RACE reads. The table includes 60,000 to 65,000 distinct CDR3 sequences, around a fifth detected once. The source material was memory CD4+ T cells sorted from a lymph node. Sample subset: memory CD4+ T cells, CD4+CD45RO+CD25-. These receptors came from a female donor with breast cancer.

This clonotype was recorded a few times. At one of its ends the junction is not consistent with the germline gene, which may arise from a read error. The chain combines TRBV6-5 with TRBJ1-1; D gene uncertain. The CDR3 is 13 amino acids. In germline, CDR1 is MNHEY, CDR2 SVGAGI. The CDR3 nucleotides read TGTGCCAGCGGTTACATGGAGAACACTGAAGCTTTCTTT. Translation gives CASGYMENTEAFF.

The sample holds a few counts of this clonotype. The genes are TRBV12-3 or TRBV12-4 and TRBJ1-5; D gene ambiguous. The CDR3 consists of 14 residues. Between the trimmed V and J ends, which lost 6 bases and 4 bases, there was a span of 13 bases. CDR3 protein: CASSPKFLNQPQHF. The CDR3, as DNA: TGTGCCAGCAGCCCAAAATTCTTAAATCAGCCCCAGCATTTT.

This clonotype occurred a few times. The chain has TRBV21-1 and TRBJ2-1; TRBD2, the table's D call, was not compared with the DNA. TRBV21-1 is reported as a pseudogene. CDR3 length equals 13 residues. For the CDR3, the DNA is TGTGCCCGCGGAAGCGGGAGGCCCCATGAGCAGTTCTTC. It yields the protein CARGSGRPHEQFF.

This clonotype appeared a few times. The CDR3 region has the DNA TGTGCCAGCAGTTACCGCCCGGGGACAGTTTCCTACAATGAGCAGTTCTTC. It specifies CASSYRPGTVSYNEQFF. The chain couples TRBV6-5 to TRBJ2-1, with 7 bases identical to TRBD1. Germline V gives CDR1 MNHEY, CDR2 SVGAGI. This CDR3 is 17 amino acids long. V lost 2 bases, J lost 1 base, and 8 bases stayed unmatched.

V is TRBV5-1 and J is TRBJ2-1, with a weak D call TRBD2 (6 bases). The V end was cut by 0 bases, the J end by 7 bases, with 14 bases between. The CDR3 sequence is 15 residues long. Germline assignment: CDR1 SGHRS and CDR2 YFSETQ. Here the CDR3 reads CASSLGGAIQNEQFF. The CDR3 nucleotides read TGCGCCAGCAGCTTGGGCGGGGCCATACAAAATGAGCAGTTCTTC.

This clonotype was seen a few times. The chain combines TRBV6-5 with TRBJ2-3; perhaps TRBD2 as D (5 bases). Trimming took off 10 bases at V and 3 bases at J, with 14 bases between the two ends. The CDR3 runs to 13 residues. Germline V gene data show CDR1 as MNHEY and CDR2 as SVGAGI. This CDR3 is CATMRVRTDTQYF. The DNA of the CDR3 is TGTGCCACCATGAGGGTTCGGACAGATACGCAGTATTTT.

This sequence joins TRBV24-1 and TRBJ1-3; possible D gene TRBD1, 5 bases. Germline V lookup: CDR1 KGHDR, CDR2 SFDVKD. V shed 2 bases and J shed 0 bases, with 10 bases lying between them. The CDR3 is made up of 16 amino acids. The CDR3: CATSDSKDNSGNTIYF. In DNA form, the CDR3 reads TGTGCCACCAGTGATTCCAAGGACAACTCTGGAAACACCATATATTTT.

This clonotype was observed many times. This chain links TRBV5-1 with TRBJ1-1, with a possible D match to TRBD1 (6 bases). V lost 0 bases and J lost 8, with 14 bases in between. Germline CDR1 and CDR2: SGHRS and YFSETQ. This CDR3 is built from 14 residues. CDR3 amino acids: CASSLAPGGQEAFF. In DNA form, the CDR3 reads TGCGCCAGCAGCTTGGCCCCCGGGGGGCAGGAAGCTTTCTTT.